The subject of this entry is one TCR beta chain. No antigen is known for it. This record comes from a study of T cells in Graves' hyperthyroidism and ophthalmopathy. Template material for amplifying TCR beta CDR3 regions consisted of RNA transcripts. The study used the HTBI primer set for a first-round RT-PCR of the TCR CDR3. In TCRdb, the multiplex PCR reads were re-called with MiXCR into one record per CDR3 protein. The sample consists of around 450,000 distinct CDR3 sequences, around 16% of them appearing once. Absence of ophthalmopathy progression within 18 months defined stable Graves' hyperthyroidism. Investigators excluded patients with uncontrolled infection, other autoimmune disease, pregnancy or lactation. Findings of the study overall: Most expanded thyroid clonotypes above 0.001 recurred in blood.

CDR1 and CDR2 (germline): SNHLY, FYNNEI. The germline V and J ends were trimmed by 10 bases and 0 bases, with 16 bases remaining between them. This CDR3 is built from 14 residues. This TCR derives from a woman aged 18-29 years with Graves' hyperthyroidism. Sequenced material: blood. This sequence joins TRBV2 and TRBJ2-7; D is unclear. The CDR3 DNA reads as TGTGCCACCGCCGCGGACGGTCTCTCCTACGAGCAGTACTTC. Protein: CATAADGLSYEQYF.